This is a list of T cell receptor beta chains from one sample in a study of OX40 agonist ivuxolimab in advanced cancers. The data were produced by immunoSEQ multiplex PCR, yet TCRdb's version contains in-frame clones alone and is incomplete. This table has approximately 99,000 clones, more than 95% appearing once. This specimen was CD4+ or CD8+ T cells sorted from blood, taken in a trial of the OX40 agonist ivuxolimab. The receptors come from an adult with an advanced solid tumor such as melanoma, head and neck, liver or kidney cancer. Both conserved end residues are part of each CDR3. D genes are given only for firm matches. Expanded clones are given a class, and other clones once, few, many or no size at all.

TRBJ1-2	.	TRBV5-1	.	CASSSDDYGYTF	TGCGCCAGCAGCTCCGACGACTATGGCTACACCTTC
TRBJ2-5	TRBD2	TRBV28	.	CASSFPGLAGGEETQYF	TGTGCCAGCAGTTTCCCGGGACTAGCGGGAGGTGAAGAGACCCAGTACTTC
TRBJ2-3	.	TRBV19	once	CASSIDGDTQYF	TGTGCCAGTAGTATAGACGGAGATACGCAGTATTTT
TRBJ2-1	.	TRBV6-6	once	CASRQAAGNPGHEQFF	TGTGCCAGCAGACAGGCCGCTGGGAACCCGGGCCATGAGCAGTTCTTC
TRBJ2-5	.	TRBV7-8	.	CASSLGGAQETQYF	TGTGCCAGCAGCCTGGGCGGTGCTCAAGAGACCCAGTACTTC
TRBJ2-5	.	TRBV7-9	.	CASSLGGRETQYF	TGTGCCAGCAGCTTAGGCGGGCGAGAGACCCAGTACTTC
TRBJ2-3	.	TRBV5-3	.	CARSSGTDTQYF	TGTGCCAGAAGTTCGGGTACAGATACGCAGTATTTT
TRBJ2-3	.	TRBV5-4	few	CASSSGVDTDTQYF	TGTGCCAGCAGCTCGGGGGTGGACACAGATACGCAGTATTTT
TRBJ2-1	.	TRBV11-2	once	CASTLGFTFVDEQFF	TGTGCCAGCACCCTGGGGTTTACGTTCGTCGATGAGCAGTTCTTC
TRBJ2-3	.	TRBV7-9	.	CASSPRSWQYF	TGTGCCAGCAGCCCTCGCTCCTGGCAGTATTTT
TRBJ1-1	TRBD1	TRBV7-6	.	CASTYMAGGTEAFF	TGTGCCAGCACCTACATGGCAGGGGGCACTGAAGCTTTCTTT
TRBJ2-3	.	TRBV7-3	.	CASSPGAVDTQYF	TGTGCCAGCAGCCCTGGCGCGGTGGATACGCAGTATTTT
TRBJ1-5	TRBD1	TRBV27	once	CASSLDRDNQPQHF	TGTGCCAGCAGTTTAGACAGGGATAATCAGCCCCAGCATTTT
TRBJ2-4	TRBD1	TRBV28	.	CASSFRGLAKNIQYF	TGTGCCAGCAGTTTCAGGGGGCTAGCCAAAAACATTCAGTACTTC
TRBJ2-5	.	TRBV5-1	.	CASSPMDEGLMTGLQETQYF	TGCGCCAGCAGCCCGATGGATGAGGGATTAATGACAGGACTCCAAGAGACCCAGTACTTC
TRBJ2-7	TRBD1	TRBV11-3	.	CASSSLGQGAGEQYF	TGTGCCAGCAGCTCCCTGGGACAGGGGGCGGGCGAGCAGTACTTC
TRBJ2-3	TRBD2	TRBV2	.	CASSEFKAGVTDTQYF	TGTGCCAGCAGTGAATTTAAGGCGGGAGTCACAGATACGCAGTATTTT
TRBJ1-5	.	TRBV6-4	.	CASSEGSYQPQHF	TGTGCCAGCAGTGAGGGCAGCTATCAGCCCCAGCATTTT
TRBJ2-1	TRBD1	TRBV27	.	CASSLGTGYTEQFF	TGTGCCAGCAGTTTAGGGACAGGGTATACTGAGCAGTTCTTC
TRBJ1-1	.	TRBV7-6	.	CASSPRVNTEAFF	TGTGCCAGCAGCCCCAGGGTGAACACTGAAGCTTTCTTT
TRBJ2-7	.	TRBV4-2	once	CASSQDSGSYEQYF	TGTGCCAGCAGCCAAGATAGCGGTTCCTACGAGCAGTACTTC
TRBJ2-5	.	TRBV4-1	.	CASSQGLTETQYF	TGCGCCAGCAGCCAGGGGTTGACGGAGACCCAGTACTTC
TRBJ2-5	.	TRBV6-5	.	CASSSSSHQETQYF	TGTGCCAGCAGTTCCAGTAGTCACCAAGAGACCCAGTACTTC
TRBJ2-7	.	TRBV7-2	.	CASSFSPGGYEQYF	TGTGCCAGCAGCTTCAGCCCTGGCGGATACGAGCAGTACTTC
TRBJ2-7	TRBD2	TRBV6-5	few	CATSPSGSIYEQYF	TGTGCCACCTCCCCTAGCGGGAGCATCTACGAGCAGTACTTC
TRBJ1-5	.	TRBV10-3	.	CAISESTGVNQPQHF	TGTGCCATCAGTGAGTCAACCGGGGTGAATCAGCCCCAGCATTTT
TRBJ2-7	.	TRBV7-9	.	CASSEDHSYEQYF	TGTGCCAGCAGTGAGGACCACTCCTACGAGCAGTACTTC
TRBJ1-3	.	TRBV7-9	.	CASSRAEKTGNTIYF	TGTGCCAGCAGCCGGGCCGAAAAAACTGGAAACACCATATATTTT
TRBJ1-4	.	TRBV5-8	.	CASSVTGITTNEKLFF	TGTGCCAGCAGCGTAACAGGAATAACAACTAATGAAAAACTGTTTTTT
TRBJ2-1	TRBD1	TRBV7-3	.	CASSSPGTVRDNEQFF	TGTGCCAGCAGCTCCCCCGGGACAGTAAGGGACAATGAGCAGTTCTTC
TRBJ2-1	.	TRBV5-1	once	CASRSGLSVEQFF	TGCGCCAGCAGATCGGGACTCAGCGTTGAGCAGTTCTTC
TRBJ2-7	TRBD1	TRBV5-1	.	CASSLVPGQGRRDEQYF	TGCGCCAGCAGCTTGGTCCCGGGACAGGGTCGACGGGACGAGCAGTACTTC
TRBJ2-1	.	TRBV6-5	.	CASRRSIDEQFF	TGTGCCAGCAGACGAAGCATAGATGAGCAGTTCTTC
TRBJ2-4	.	TRBV9	.	CASSVEGHPKNIQYF	TGTGCCAGCAGCGTAGAGGGCCATCCCAAAAACATTCAGTACTTC
TRBJ2-5	.	TRBV11-2	.	CASSLEAGMDETQYF	TGTGCCAGCAGCTTAGAGGCAGGGATGGACGAGACCCAGTACTTC
TRBJ1-6	.	TRBV7-8	.	CASSPPYSPLHF	TGTGCCAGCAGCCCTCCGTATTCACCCCTCCACTTT
TRBJ1-5	TRBD1	TRBV28	once	CASRTGGYQPQHF	TGTGCCAGCAGGACAGGGGGCTATCAGCCCCAGCATTTT
TRBJ1-2	.	TRBV27	once	CASSYQASYGYTF	TGTGCCAGCAGTTATCAGGCTTCCTATGGCTACACCTTC
TRBJ1-2	.	TRBV27	.	CASSLSQADGYTF	TGTGCCAGCAGTTTAAGTCAGGCAGATGGCTACACCTTC
TRBJ2-5	TRBD2	TRBV25-1	.	CASSEAGEQETQYF	TGTGCCAGCAGTGAAGCGGGGGAACAAGAGACCCAGTACTTC
TRBJ1-1	.	TRBV10-3	.	CAISDGGVNTEAFF	TGTGCCATCAGTGACGGGGGGGTGAACACTGAAGCTTTCTTT
TRBJ1-1	.	TRBV7-9	.	CASSESTTEAFF	TGTGCCAGCAGCGAAAGTACCACTGAAGCTTTCTTT
TRBJ2-1	TRBD2	TRBV5-6	.	CASILLSQREPYNEQFF	TGTGCCAGCATACTTTTATCACAGCGGGAGCCCTACAATGAGCAGTTCTTC
TRBJ2-3	.	TRBV19	.	CATEIRRVSSVGTQYF	TGTGCCACCGAAATCCGCCGGGTCTCATCAGTGGGTACGCAGTATTTT
TRBJ1-1	.	TRBV7-9	.	CASSYGQDTEAFF	TGTGCCAGCAGCTACGGGCAGGACACTGAAGCTTTCTTT
TRBJ1-4	.	TRBV5-4	.	CASSWNGATNEKLFF	TGTGCCAGCAGCTGGAATGGGGCGACTAATGAAAAACTGTTTTTT
TRBJ2-7	.	TRBV6-5	.	CASSYSGDYEQYF	TGTGCCAGCAGTTATTCGGGGGACTACGAGCAGTACTTC
TRBJ2-5	.	TRBV5-5	.	CASSRTEYQETQYF	TGTGCCAGCAGCCGGACAGAGTACCAAGAGACCCAGTACTTC
TRBJ2-1	.	TRBV28	.	CASSLIGVANEQFF	TGTGCCAGCAGTTTAATCGGAGTAGCGAATGAGCAGTTCTTC
TRBJ2-2	.	TRBV5-4	once	CASSLGPTTGELFF	TGTGCCAGCAGCCTGGGACCAACGACCGGGGAGCTGTTTTTT